The clone carrying this TCR beta chain was counted a single time. In the original processing: From reference gene primer amplification, estimates of nucleated cell counts were derived. Clones were read by immunoSEQ multiplex PCR, and TCRdb kept only the in-frame ones, dropping some. D and trimming come from the DNA, and the V and J calls and clone size come from that table. The sample lists approximately 150,000 clones, about 90% seen once, with roughly 1.5% in the top ten. The record originates from a study of blood T cell repertoires in COVID-19. As for the study in general: Collection of acute and convalescent COVID-19 samples took place in the United States, Italy and Spain. From T cells, B-cell-depleted T cells, or PBMCs came the material, which was cDNA or gDNA.

Sequencing was done on a sample of peripheral blood. The TCR originated in a woman aged 50 to 60 with acute or convalescent COVID-19.

CDR3 loop: CASSSSYLNYEQYF. CDR3 bases: TGTGCCAGCAGTTCCTCTTACTTGAACTACGAGCAGTACTTC. The V call is TRBV6-5, the J call TRBJ2-7; D ambiguous. V was cut by 4 bases and J by 3 bases, with 13 bases left in between. Germline V gene lookup returns CDR1 MNHEY and CDR2 SVGAGI. The CDR3 is 14 residues long.